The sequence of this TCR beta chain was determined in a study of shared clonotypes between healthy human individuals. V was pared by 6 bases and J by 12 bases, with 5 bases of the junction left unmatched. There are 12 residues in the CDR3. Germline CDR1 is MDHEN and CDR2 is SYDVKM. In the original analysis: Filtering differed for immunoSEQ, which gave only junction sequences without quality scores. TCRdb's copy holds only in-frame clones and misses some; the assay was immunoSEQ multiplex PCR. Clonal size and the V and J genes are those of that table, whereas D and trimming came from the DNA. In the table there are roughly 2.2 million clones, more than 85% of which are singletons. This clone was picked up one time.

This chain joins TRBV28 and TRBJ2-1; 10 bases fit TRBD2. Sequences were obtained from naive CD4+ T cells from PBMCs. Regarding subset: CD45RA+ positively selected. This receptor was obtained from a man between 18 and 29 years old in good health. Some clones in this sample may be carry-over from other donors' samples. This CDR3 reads CASSQREGGQFF. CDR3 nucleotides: TGTGCCAGCAGCCAGCGGGAGGGCGGGCAGTTCTTC.